This T cell receptor beta chain came from a study of CD4 T cells in relation to SARS-CoV-2 and coronaviruses. CD4+ T cells from unexposed donors were obtained before the COVID-19 pandemic (2011-2018). After approximately 10 days of culture, CD4+ T cells were isolated. Libraries were prepared by immunoSEQ multiplex PCR; TCRdb keeps only in-frame clonotypes and omits some of them. The data hold tens of thousands of clones, with roughly 80% observed a single time. The CDR3 is 15 residues long. As to this clone: Its specificity is not known.

The sample was CD4+ T cells from PBMCs, cultured in vitro. J is TRBJ2-7 and V is TRBV21-1. TRBV21-1 is a known pseudogene. This receptor was obtained from a human donor in good health. The CDR3, as DNA: TGTGCCAGCAGCAAAGAGGGGAGCGGCTCCTACGAGCAGTACTTC. This sequence encodes CASSKEGSGSYEQYF.